These T cell receptor beta chains were read from a single sample in a study of shared clonotypes between healthy human individuals. TCRdb keeps only in-frame clones here, not all; method: immunoSEQ multiplex PCR. The sample includes 150,000 to 200,000 clones, approximately 61% seen only once; the top ten take 8% to 13%. Material: memory CD4+ T cells sorted from blood. These TCRs come from a man aged 25-45 years in good health. Each CDR3 is given with its conserved first and last residue. Each record gives: J gene, V gene, D gene, clone size, CDR3 protein, CDR3 DNA. D genes are given only for firm matches. The size field is filled for only some rows; it gives once, few, many or a size class.

j_gene: TRBJ2-7; v_gene: TRBV27; d_gene: -; abundance: -; CDR3aa: CASSFRTKPITEQYF; CDR3nt: TGTGCCAGCAGTTTCCGGACGAAACCTATAACCGAGCAGTACTTC
j_gene: TRBJ2-5; v_gene: TRBV6-1; d_gene: -; abundance: -; CDR3aa: CASGSLGGGQETQYF; CDR3nt: TGTGCCAGCGGATCACTAGGGGGGGGGCAAGAGACCCAGTACTTC
j_gene: TRBJ1-1; v_gene: TRBV5-1; d_gene: -; abundance: -; CDR3aa: CASSLAAGNTEAFF; CDR3nt: TGCGCCAGCAGCTTGGCCGCGGGGAACACTGAAGCTTTCTTT
j_gene: TRBJ2-7; v_gene: TRBV11-2; d_gene: TRBD2; abundance: -; CDR3aa: CASSLEFLAGVYEQYF; CDR3nt: TGTGCCAGCAGCTTAGAATTCCTAGCGGGAGTATACGAGCAGTACTTC
j_gene: TRBJ1-5; v_gene: TRBV5-1; d_gene: -; abundance: -; CDR3aa: CASSWGGRNQPQHF; CDR3nt: TGCGCCAGCAGCTGGGGGGGCCGCAATCAGCCCCAGCATTTT
j_gene: TRBJ2-4; v_gene: TRBV7-6; d_gene: TRBD2; abundance: few; CDR3aa: CASSLGGVSNIQYF; CDR3nt: TGTGCCAGCTCCCTGGGGGGGGTATCGAACATTCAGTACTTC
j_gene: TRBJ2-1; v_gene: TRBV7-7; d_gene: -; abundance: -; CDR3aa: CASSLGTKSHEQFF; CDR3nt: TGTGCCAGCAGCTTAGGGACAAAGTCCCATGAGCAGTTCTTC
j_gene: TRBJ1-1; v_gene: TRBV20-1; d_gene: -; abundance: -; CDR3aa: CSARGDTEAFF; CDR3nt: TGCAGTGCCAGGGGTGACACTGAAGCTTTCTTT
j_gene: TRBJ1-3; v_gene: TRBV7-9; d_gene: -; abundance: -; CDR3aa: CASSLEDSSSGNTIYF; CDR3nt: TGTGCCAGCAGCTTAGAGGACTCGAGCTCTGGAAACACCATATATTTT
j_gene: TRBJ2-4; v_gene: TRBV5-6; d_gene: TRBD2; abundance: -; CDR3aa: CASSLWGRGIQYF; CDR3nt: TGTGCCAGCAGCTTATGGGGGAGGGGCATTCAGTACTTC
j_gene: TRBJ2-3; v_gene: TRBV11-2; d_gene: TRBD1; abundance: -; CDR3aa: CASSLEGTGVSTDTQYF; CDR3nt: TGTGCCAGCAGCTTAGAAGGGACAGGAGTTAGCACAGATACGCAGTATTTT
j_gene: TRBJ2-7; v_gene: TRBV30; d_gene: -; abundance: -; CDR3aa: CAYKQGTYEQYF; CDR3nt: TGTGCCTACAAACAGGGTACCTACGAGCAGTACTTC
j_gene: TRBJ2-2; v_gene: TRBV6-5; d_gene: TRBD2; abundance: once; CDR3aa: CASSSAGEGTGELFF; CDR3nt: TGTGCCAGCAGTTCAGCGGGAGAGGGCACCGGGGAGCTGTTTTTT
j_gene: TRBJ1-1; v_gene: TRBV5-1; d_gene: -; abundance: few; CDR3aa: CASRLDVNTEAFF; CDR3nt: TGCGCCAGCAGGCTGGACGTAAACACTGAAGCTTTCTTT
j_gene: TRBJ1-2; v_gene: TRBV2; d_gene: -; abundance: -; CDR3aa: CASSINSVEGVSYNYGYTF; CDR3nt: TGTGCCAGCAGTATTAACTCTGTTGAGGGCGTCAGCTATAACTATGGCTACACCTTC
j_gene: TRBJ1-2; v_gene: TRBV5-1; d_gene: -; abundance: -; CDR3aa: CASSLAGGGSSGYTF; CDR3nt: TGCGCCAGCAGCTTGGCAGGTGGCGGTTCATCTGGCTACACCTTC
j_gene: TRBJ2-1; v_gene: TRBV6-1; d_gene: -; abundance: once; CDR3aa: CATRPRDRSYNEQFF; CDR3nt: TGTGCCACTCGACCACGGGATCGGTCCTACAATGAGCAGTTCTTC
j_gene: TRBJ1-2; v_gene: TRBV11-2; d_gene: TRBD1; abundance: -; CDR3aa: CASSLGGTGRGYTF; CDR3nt: TGTGCCAGCAGCTTAGGCGGGACAGGGCGCGGCTACACCTTC
j_gene: TRBJ1-2; v_gene: TRBV7-2; d_gene: TRBD1; abundance: many; CDR3aa: CASNPVTGDYGYTF; CDR3nt: TGTGCCAGCAACCCAGTGACAGGGGACTATGGCTACACCTTC
j_gene: TRBJ2-7; v_gene: TRBV28; d_gene: TRBD1; abundance: -; CDR3aa: CASSPKDREYEQYF; CDR3nt: TGTGCCAGCAGTCCGAAGGACAGGGAATACGAGCAGTACTTC
j_gene: TRBJ2-5; v_gene: TRBV7-2; d_gene: -; abundance: -; CDR3aa: CASSSPQGGVRETQYF; CDR3nt: TGTGCCAGCAGCTCGCCACAGGGGGGGGTGAGGGAGACCCAGTACTTC
j_gene: TRBJ2-2; v_gene: TRBV4-1; d_gene: -; abundance: -; CDR3aa: CASSQERGTANTGELFF; CDR3nt: TGCGCCAGCAGCCAAGAACGGGGGACAGCGAACACCGGGGAGCTGTTTTTT
j_gene: TRBJ1-4; v_gene: TRBV10-3; d_gene: -; abundance: few; CDR3aa: CAVKQGMGEKLFF; CDR3nt: TGTGCCGTAAAACAGGGTATGGGGGAAAAACTGTTTTTT
j_gene: TRBJ1-1; v_gene: TRBV7-3; d_gene: -; abundance: few; CDR3aa: CASSLGQGTEAFF; CDR3nt: TGTGCCAGCAGCTTAGGCCAGGGAACTGAAGCTTTCTTT
j_gene: TRBJ2-7; v_gene: TRBV7-8; d_gene: -; abundance: -; CDR3aa: CASSFRDWVYEQYF; CDR3nt: TGTGCCAGCAGCTTCAGGGACTGGGTCTACGAGCAGTACTTC
j_gene: TRBJ1-1; v_gene: TRBV29-1; d_gene: -; abundance: -; CDR3aa: CSVAAGWGMNTEAFF; CDR3nt: TGCAGCGTTGCGGCAGGTTGGGGTATGAACACTGAAGCTTTCTTT
j_gene: TRBJ1-1; v_gene: TRBV5-4; d_gene: TRBD1; abundance: -; CDR3aa: CASRETFRDREQAFF; CDR3nt: TGTGCCAGCAGGGAAACCTTCCGGGACAGAGAGCAAGCTTTCTTT
j_gene: TRBJ2-7; v_gene: TRBV7-8; d_gene: -; abundance: -; CDR3aa: CASSLRTGYEQYF; CDR3nt: TGTGCCAGCAGCTTAAGGACGGGGTACGAGCAGTACTTC
j_gene: TRBJ2-7; v_gene: TRBV9; d_gene: TRBD1; abundance: -; CDR3aa: CASSPRQGANDEQYF; CDR3nt: TGTGCCAGCAGCCCTCGACAGGGGGCAAACGACGAGCAGTACTTC
j_gene: TRBJ1-3; v_gene: TRBV5-1; d_gene: -; abundance: -; CDR3aa: CASSLGHGSGNTIYF; CDR3nt: TGCGCCAGCAGCTTGGGACACGGTTCTGGAAACACCATATATTTT
j_gene: TRBJ2-3; v_gene: TRBV28; d_gene: TRBD2; abundance: -; CDR3aa: CASFTSGRAGNTQYF; CDR3nt: TGTGCCAGCTTTACTAGCGGGAGGGCGGGGAATACGCAGTATTTT
j_gene: TRBJ2-2; v_gene: TRBV5-8; d_gene: TRBD2; abundance: -; CDR3aa: CASSLDRGRTHTGELFF; CDR3nt: TGTGCCAGCAGCTTGGATCGCGGGAGGACCCACACCGGGGAGCTGTTTTTT
j_gene: TRBJ1-2; v_gene: TRBV15; d_gene: -; abundance: -; CDR3aa: CATSRAGRDGYTF; CDR3nt: TGTGCCACCAGCAGAGCAGGGCGAGATGGCTACACCTTC
j_gene: TRBJ1-1; v_gene: TRBV7-2; d_gene: -; abundance: -; CDR3aa: CASSLGDWTDTEAFF; CDR3nt: TGTGCCAGCAGCTTAGGGGACTGGACAGACACTGAAGCTTTCTTT
j_gene: TRBJ1-5; v_gene: TRBV25-1; d_gene: -; abundance: -; CDR3aa: CASSGSTEYNQPQHF; CDR3nt: TGTGCCAGCAGTGGATCCACAGAGTACAATCAGCCCCAGCATTTT
j_gene: TRBJ2-7; v_gene: TRBV5-6; d_gene: -; abundance: few; CDR3aa: CASSFGLISYEQYF; CDR3nt: TGTGCCAGCAGTTTCGGCCTCATCTCCTACGAGCAGTACTTC
j_gene: TRBJ2-7; v_gene: TRBV28; d_gene: -; abundance: -; CDR3aa: CASSVQNTYEQYF; CDR3nt: TGTGCCAGCAGTGTACAGAATACCTACGAGCAGTACTTC
j_gene: TRBJ2-3; v_gene: TRBV6-1; d_gene: -; abundance: -; CDR3aa: CASSGDFRDTQYF; CDR3nt: TGTGCCAGCAGTGGGGACTTTCGAGATACGCAGTATTTT
j_gene: TRBJ2-5; v_gene: TRBV7-6; d_gene: -; abundance: -; CDR3aa: CASSLEGTIILETQYF; CDR3nt: TGTGCCAGCAGCTTAGAGGGAACTATTATTTTAGAGACCCAGTACTTC